This entry concerns a single TCR beta chain. Its antigen is not identified. The record originates from a study of read filtering for tumor transcriptome and immune sequencing. Overall study context: Revised staging placed 8 patients in R-ISS I, some 17 in II, roughly 7 in III. Study-wide results and caveats: RNA-seq captured clonotypes less deeply and reliably than IR-seq. This fraction held mixed bone marrow immune cells after CD138-negative sorting. Dropping single-read clonotypes raised IR-seq and RNA-seq shared-clonotype correlation.

The V gene's germline CDR1 is LGHNA and CDR2 YSLEER. J was trimmed by 8 bases and V by 3 bases; bases with no gene match: 6. The length of the CDR3 is 13 residues. This library used roughly 430 ng RNA and molecular barcoded adaptors spanning alpha/delta and beta/gamma chains. TCRdb ran MiXCR on the reads and lists one entry per CDR3 protein. Seen here are about 57,000 distinct CDR3 sequences, approximately 15% observed once, and the top ten hold roughly 41%. Sequencing was performed on a population of CD138-negative cells sorted from bone marrow. The sequence was obtained from a donor at least 40 years old with multiple myeloma. The rearrangement uses TRBV4-3 and TRBJ1-1; TRBD1 aligns across 7 bases. CDR3 in amino acids: CASSQESGQEAFF. The CDR3 DNA reads as TGCGCCAGCAGCCAGGAATCGGGACAGGAAGCTTTCTTT.